This T cell receptor beta chain was retrieved from a study of identical twins. Study-level points and caveats: Conclusions came from cross-sectional statistical analysis, not from following the same donors. When twins shared out-of-frame alpha sequences, those sequences had excess low generation probability.

About this clonotype itself: Its specificity is not known.

MiXCR, applied by TCRdb to the 5' RACE reads, yields one record per CDR3 protein. The table records hundreds of thousands of distinct CDR3 sequences, 10% to 15% of them present only once. Trimming shortened V by 1 base and J by 0 bases, and 16 bases separated the two germline ends. Looked up from germline, CDR1 is SGHDT and CDR2 is YYEEEE. The CDR3 extends over 17 amino acids. The same sample was also studied in work on yellow fever vaccine responses in identical twins.

The sequencing sample was made of PBMCs. This sequence originates from a woman under 30 in good health. V and J are TRBV5-6 and TRBJ2-5; D is undetermined. The CDR3 DNA is TGTGCCAGCAGCTTGAGCCCCAGTATAGGGTACCAAGAGACCCAGTACTTC. Translated, it gives CASSLSPSIGYQETQYF.